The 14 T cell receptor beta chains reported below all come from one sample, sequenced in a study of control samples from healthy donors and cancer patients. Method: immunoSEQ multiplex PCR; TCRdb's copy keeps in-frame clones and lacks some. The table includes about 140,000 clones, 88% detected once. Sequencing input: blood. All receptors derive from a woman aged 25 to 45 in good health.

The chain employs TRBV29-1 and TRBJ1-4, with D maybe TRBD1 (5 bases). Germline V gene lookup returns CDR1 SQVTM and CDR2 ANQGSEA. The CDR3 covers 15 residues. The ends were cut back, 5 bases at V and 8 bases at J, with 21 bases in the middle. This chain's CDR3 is CSVTLLKGLREKLFF. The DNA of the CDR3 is TGCAGCGTTACACTCCTTAAGGGGTTACGGGAAAAACTGTTTTTT.

The CDR3 DNA sequence: TGTGCCAGTACCCTGGGGGGGCTGAACACTGAAGCTTTCTTT. Translated: CASTLGGLNTEAFF. The chain is built from TRBV19 and TRBJ1-1, with D perhaps matching TRBD1 (6 bases). V lost 7 bases and J 0 bases, leaving 12 bases between the germline ends. CDR1 LNHDA and CDR2 SQIVND come from the germline V gene (reference sequence). The CDR3 is 14 residues long.

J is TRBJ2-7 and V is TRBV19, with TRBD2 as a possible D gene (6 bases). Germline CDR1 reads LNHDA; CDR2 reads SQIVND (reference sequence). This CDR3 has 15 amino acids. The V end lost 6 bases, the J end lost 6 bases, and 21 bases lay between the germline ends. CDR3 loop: CASSTARLVGGEQYF. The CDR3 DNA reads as TGTGCCAGTAGCACTGCTCGGCTAGTCGGGGGCGAGCAGTACTTC.

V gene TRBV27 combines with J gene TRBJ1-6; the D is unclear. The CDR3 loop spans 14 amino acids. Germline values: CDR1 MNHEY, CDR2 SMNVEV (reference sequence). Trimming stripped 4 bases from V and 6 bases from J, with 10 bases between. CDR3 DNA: TGTGCCAGCAGTTCGGGTATTCGTAATTCACCCCTCCACTTT. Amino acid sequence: CASSSGIRNSPLHF.

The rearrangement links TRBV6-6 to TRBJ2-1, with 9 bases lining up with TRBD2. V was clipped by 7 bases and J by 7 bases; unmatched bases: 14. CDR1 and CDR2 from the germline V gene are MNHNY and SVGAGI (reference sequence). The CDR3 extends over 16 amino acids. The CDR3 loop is CASKDLSGSWGNEQFF. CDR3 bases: TGTGCCAGCAAGGACCTTAGCGGGAGTTGGGGGAATGAGCAGTTCTTC.

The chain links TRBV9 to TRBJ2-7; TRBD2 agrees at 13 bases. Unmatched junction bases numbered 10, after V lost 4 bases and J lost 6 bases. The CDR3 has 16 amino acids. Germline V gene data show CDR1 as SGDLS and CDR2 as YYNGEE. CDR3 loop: CASSPRTSGSTGEQYF. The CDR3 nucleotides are TGTGCCAGCAGCCCCCGGACTAGCGGGAGTACTGGCGAGCAGTACTTC.

CDR3 protein: CASSLAFGNQPQHF. CDR3 in DNA: TGTGCCAGCAGCTTAGCTTTTGGCAATCAGCCCCAGCATTTT. This chain joins TRBV27 and TRBJ1-5; D not certain. The germline CDR1 and CDR2 sequences are MNHEY and SMNVEV (reference sequence). The V end was cut by 6 bases, the J end by 2 bases, with 11 bases between. The CDR3 totals 14 residues.

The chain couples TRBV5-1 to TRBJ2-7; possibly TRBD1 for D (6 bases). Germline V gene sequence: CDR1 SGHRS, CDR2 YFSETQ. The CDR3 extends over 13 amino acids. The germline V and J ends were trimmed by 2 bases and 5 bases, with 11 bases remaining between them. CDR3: CASSLQGFDEQYF. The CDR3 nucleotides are TGCGCCAGCAGCTTACAGGGTTTCGACGAGCAGTACTTC.

CDR3 protein: CASSQGTPGSIKNIQYF. DNA of the CDR3: TGTGCCAGCAGCCAAGGGACCCCGGGGTCCATTAAAAACATTCAGTACTTC. The gene calls are TRBV14 and TRBJ2-4; D is possibly TRBD2 (5 bases). V lost 1 base to trimming and J lost 4 bases, with 17 bases between them. The CDR3 is 17 residues long. CDR1 and CDR2 (germline): SGHDN, FVKESK.

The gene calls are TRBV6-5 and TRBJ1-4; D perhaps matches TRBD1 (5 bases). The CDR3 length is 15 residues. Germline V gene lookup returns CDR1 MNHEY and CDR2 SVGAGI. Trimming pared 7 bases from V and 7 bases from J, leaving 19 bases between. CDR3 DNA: TGTGCCAGCATCCCCCGGGGCAGGGAGGGTGAAAAACTGTTTTTT. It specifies CASIPRGREGEKLFF.

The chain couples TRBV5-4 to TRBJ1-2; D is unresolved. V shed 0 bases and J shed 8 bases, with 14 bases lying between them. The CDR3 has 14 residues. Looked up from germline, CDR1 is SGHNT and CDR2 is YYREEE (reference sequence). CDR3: CASSLVDHPKGYTF. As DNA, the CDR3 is TGTGCCAGCAGCTTGGTGGATCATCCTAAAGGCTACACCTTC.

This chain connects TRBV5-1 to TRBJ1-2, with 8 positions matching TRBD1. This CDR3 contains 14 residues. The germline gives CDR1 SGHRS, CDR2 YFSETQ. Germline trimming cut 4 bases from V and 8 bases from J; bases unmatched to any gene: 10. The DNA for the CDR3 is TGCGCCAGCAGCGGCGACAGGGGCTGGAAAGGCTACACCTTC. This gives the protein CASSGDRGWKGYTF.

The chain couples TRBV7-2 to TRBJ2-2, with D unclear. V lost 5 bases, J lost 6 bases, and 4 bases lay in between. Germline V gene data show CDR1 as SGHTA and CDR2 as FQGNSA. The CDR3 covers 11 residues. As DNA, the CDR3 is TGTGCCAGCAGCCCCCCCGGGGAGCTGTTTTTT. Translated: CASSPPGELFF.

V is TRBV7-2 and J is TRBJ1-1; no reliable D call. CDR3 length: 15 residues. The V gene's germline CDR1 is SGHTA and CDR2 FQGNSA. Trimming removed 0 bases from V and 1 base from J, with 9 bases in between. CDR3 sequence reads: CASSLAGWGNTEAFF. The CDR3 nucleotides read TGTGCCAGCAGCTTAGCTGGTTGGGGGAACACTGAAGCTTTCTTT. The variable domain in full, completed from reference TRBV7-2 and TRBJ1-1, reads GAGVSQSPSNKVTEKGKDVELRCDPISGHTALYWYRQSLGQGLEFLIYFQGNSAPDKSGLPSDRFSAERTGGSVSTLTIQRTQQEDSAVYLCASSLAGWGNTEAFFGQGTRLTVV.